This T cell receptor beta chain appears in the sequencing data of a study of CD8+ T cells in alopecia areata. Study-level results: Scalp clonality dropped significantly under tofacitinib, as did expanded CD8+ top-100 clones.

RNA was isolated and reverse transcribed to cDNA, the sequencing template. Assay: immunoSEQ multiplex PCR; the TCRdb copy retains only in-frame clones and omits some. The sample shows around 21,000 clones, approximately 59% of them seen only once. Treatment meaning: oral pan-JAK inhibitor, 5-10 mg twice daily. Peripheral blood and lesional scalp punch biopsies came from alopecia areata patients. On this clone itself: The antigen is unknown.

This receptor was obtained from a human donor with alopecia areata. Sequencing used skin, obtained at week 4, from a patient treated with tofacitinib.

CDR3 DNA: TGTGCCAGCAGCTTAGATGGACAGGGGGCAAATGGCTACACCTTC. Amino acid sequence: CASSLDGQGANGYTF. V and J are TRBV7-8 and TRBJ1-2, with 11 bases fitting TRBD1. The germline gives CDR1 SGHVS, CDR2 FQNEAQ. Trimming at V came to 1 base and at J to 6 bases, leaving 4 bases not matched to a gene. This CDR3 comprises 15 residues.